This T cell receptor beta chain was documented in a study of T cell responses to AZD1222 COVID-19 vaccine. Whole-study findings and limits: In the spike-specific TCR repertoire, nearly half reportedly target unmutated variant regions. Only a handful of people who got AZD1222 tested seropositive at baseline.

V lost 5 bases and J lost 0; bases outside the gene matches: 7. The CDR3 has 16 amino acids. Germline values: CDR1 SGHTA, CDR2 FQGNSA. Generated by immunoSEQ multiplex PCR, the TCRdb table keeps only in-frame clones and is missing some. The data contain 15,000 to 20,000 clones, roughly 80% of them singletons. In the case of this clone: Its antigen is unknown.

The chain is built from TRBV7-2 and TRBJ1-3; 7 positions match TRBD1. The sample here was peripheral blood, taken 28 days after the second AZD1222 dose. The sequence was collected from an adult who received the AZD1222 COVID-19 vaccine. The CDR3 spells CASSLYRGSSGNTIYF. In DNA form, the CDR3 reads TGTGCCAGCAGCCTATACAGGGGAAGCTCTGGAAACACCATATATTTT.